Each of the 25 T cell receptor beta chains below was sequenced from the same sample in a study of technical replicates of blood from a handful of donors. TCRdb's table, derived via immunoSEQ multiplex PCR, lists solely in-frame clones and lacks some. This table has roughly 100,000 clones, around 95% appearing once. The sequenced material came from T cells isolated from PBMCs. These receptor sequences come from a human donor in good health.

The chain recombines TRBV29-1 with TRBJ2-7; D not resolved. The V gene lost 4 bases and the J gene lost 0 bases, with 13 bases spanning the gap. Germline V CDR1 and CDR2: SQVTM, ANQGSEA. This CDR3 is 14 amino acids long. CDR3 bases: TGCAGCGTTGCTGCGCGGCTCTCCTCCTACGAGCAGTACTTC. This sequence encodes CSVAARLSSYEQYF.

V gene TRBV29-1 combines with J gene TRBJ1-1; the D gene is possibly TRBD1 (6 bases). Germline V gene sequence: CDR1 SQVTM, CDR2 ANQGSEA. CDR3 size: 14 residues. Trimming removed 2 bases at V and 4 bases at J, with 14 bases between. CDR3 nucleotides: TGCAGCGTTGAAAAGGGGGTTAGAGCCACTGAAGCTTTCTTT. It is translated as CSVEKGVRATEAFF.

This rearrangement joins TRBV29-1 to TRBJ1-2; 10 bases align to TRBD1. V was pared by 4 bases and J by 4 bases, with 3 bases of the junction left unmatched. Germline CDR1 is SQVTM and CDR2 is ANQGSEA. The CDR3 contains 13 residues. CDR3 sequence reads: CSVGDRGSYGYTF. The CDR3 bases are TGCAGCGTTGGGGACAGGGGTTCCTATGGCTACACCTTC.

This clone was observed once. This sequence joins TRBV6-1 and TRBJ2-7, with TRBD2 matching over 7 bases. CDR3 length: 13 residues. Germline CDR1 and CDR2: MNHNS and SASEGT. Trimming at V came to 8 bases and at J to 3 bases, leaving 7 bases not matched to a gene. CDR3 in DNA: TGTGCCAGCGACCGGGACTACCTCTACGAGCAGTACTTC. Its translation: CASDRDYLYEQYF.

V gene TRBV27 combines with J gene TRBJ2-5, with D maybe TRBD2 (5 bases). V was clipped by 2 bases and J by 5 bases, with 9 bases between them. CDR1 and CDR2 from the germline V gene are MNHEY and SMNVEV (reference sequence). The CDR3 is 13 residues long. In DNA form, the CDR3 reads TGTGCCAGCAGTTTAAGCGGTGGGGAGACCCAGTACTTC. It yields the protein CASSLSGGETQYF.

This chain uses TRBV19 with TRBJ2-1, with TRBD1 identical over 8 bases. V gave up 6 bases and J gave up 6 bases; unmatched junction bases: 16. CDR3 length equals 17 residues. The germline gives CDR1 LNHDA, CDR2 SQIVND (reference sequence). The CDR3 region is CASSKTGAQSIGNEQFF. The CDR3 region has the DNA TGTGCCAGTAGCAAGACAGGGGCGCAGAGCATAGGCAATGAGCAGTTCTTC.

V is TRBV18 and J is TRBJ2-5, with D perhaps matching TRBD2 (6 bases). Germline CDR1 is KGHSH and CDR2 is LQKENI. The CDR3 consists of 16 residues. Trimming shortened V by 2 bases and J by 2 bases, and 15 bases separated the two germline ends. CDR3 region: CASSPGGMLVQETQYF. CDR3 nucleotide sequence: TGTGCCAGCTCACCAGGAGGGATGCTAGTTCAAGAGACCCAGTACTTC.

The gene calls are TRBV19 and TRBJ2-3; 8 bases fit TRBD1. In germline, CDR1 is LNHDA, CDR2 SQIVND (reference sequence). The CDR3 contains 15 residues. Trimming removed 8 bases from V and 3 bases from J; junction bases left unmatched: 10. CDR3 amino acids: CASEVGQGATDTQYF. The DNA of the CDR3 is TGTGCCAGTGAGGTCGGGCAGGGGGCTACAGATACGCAGTATTTT.

The chain is built from TRBV7-3 and TRBJ1-1; D uncertain. There are 13 residues in the CDR3. V lost 6 bases and J lost 0, with 8 bases in between. CDR1 is SGHTA and CDR2 is FQGTGA in the germline V gene. The CDR3 loop reads CASRWPMNTEAFF. The DNA of the CDR3 is TGTGCCAGCAGATGGCCCATGAACACTGAAGCTTTCTTT.

The chain links TRBV27 to TRBJ2-1; D gene unclear. Looked up from germline, CDR1 is MNHEY and CDR2 is SMNVEV (reference sequence). V was trimmed by 10 bases and J by 8 bases, leaving 36 bases between them. CDR3 length equals 19 residues. CDR3 sequence: CANPNLSRRTFVGVYEQFF. The CDR3 DNA is TGTGCCAACCCAAACCTTTCCAGGCGAACCTTTGTGGGTGTATATGAGCAGTTCTTC.

CDR3 residues: CASSSRQGGGETQYF. CDR3 nucleotide sequence: TGTGCCAGCAGCTCCCGACAGGGAGGAGGGGAGACCCAGTACTTC. This chain uses TRBV5-4 with TRBJ2-5, with TRBD1 as a possible D gene (7 bases). Germline V gene sequence: CDR1 SGHNT, CDR2 YYREEE (reference sequence). V dropped 3 bases and J dropped 5 bases, with 17 bases sitting between them. The CDR3 length is 15 residues.

The gene calls are TRBV29-1 and TRBJ1-1, with D maybe TRBD1 (6 bases). V was clipped by 7 bases and J by 4 bases, with 10 bases between them. Per the germline V gene, CDR1 is SQVTM and CDR2 is ANQGSEA. CDR3 length: 11 amino acids. The CDR3 loop is CSATGSTEAFF. In nucleotides, the CDR3 is TGCAGCGCTACAGGGTCCACTGAAGCTTTCTTT.

The genes are TRBV6-4 and TRBJ2-2, with TRBD2 identical over 9 bases. CDR1 and CDR2 from the germline V gene are MRHNA and SNTAGT. V was pared by 4 bases and J by 7 bases, with 16 bases of the junction left unmatched. The CDR3 runs 18 residues. Here the CDR3 DNA reads TGTGCCAGCAGTGGGTTGGGGGGCGGGAGGGCCCTCTACGGGGAGCTGTTTTTT. Residues: CASSGLGGGRALYGELFF.

The chain employs TRBV2 and TRBJ1-5; no definite D call. CDR3 length: 18 amino acids. Germline values: CDR1 SNHLY, CDR2 FYNNEI. The ends were cut back, 0 bases at V and 1 base at J, with 16 bases in the middle. The CDR3 nucleotides read TGTGCCAGCAGTGAAGCGCTTAGGATAGCCATAAGCAATCAGCCCCAGCATTTT. Encoded protein: CASSEALRIAISNQPQHF.

The chain combines TRBV30 with TRBJ1-5; 12 bases are a match to TRBD1. Germline-derived CDR1 and CDR2 are GTSNPN and SVGIG (reference sequence). V dropped 0 bases and J dropped 5; count of bases not matched to a gene: 8. The length of the CDR3 is 17 residues. CDR3 protein: CAWSVGQGATGDQPQHF. In DNA form, the CDR3 reads TGTGCCTGGAGTGTGGGACAGGGGGCAACGGGGGATCAGCCCCAGCATTTT. The variable domain in full, with the rest retrieved from reference TRBV30 and TRBJ1-5, is SQTIHQWPATLVQPVGSPLSLECTVEGTSNPNLYWYRQAAGRGLQLLFYSVGIGQISSEVPQNLSASRPQDRQFILSSKKLLLSDSGFYLCAWSVGQGATGDQPQHFGDGTRLSIL.

J is TRBJ1-2 and V is TRBV21-1; the table's D call of TRBD1 was not tested on the DNA. TRBV21-1 is noted as a pseudogene. The CDR3 sequence is 14 residues long. The DNA of the CDR3 is TGTGCCAGCAGCAACCGGGACAGAGACTATGGCTACACCTTC. Amino acid sequence: CASSNRDRDYGYTF.

This clone was seen just once. The chain couples TRBV9 to TRBJ1-1; D unresolved. This CDR3 region has 11 residues. Trimming took off 3 bases at V and 3 bases at J, with 3 bases between the two ends. Germline CDR1 SGDLS, CDR2 YYNGEE. CDR3 nucleotide sequence: TGTGCCAGCAGCGCTTACACTGAAGCTTTCTTT. Residues: CASSAYTEAFF.

In its sample, this clone was seen a few times. The chain links TRBV5-3 to TRBJ2-3; D call uncertain. TRBV5-3 is known as an ORF, though its function is uncertain. The V and J ends lost 2 bases and 0 bases respectively, with 10 bases between them. This CDR3 is 15 amino acids long. CDR3 protein: CARSFRTPSTDTQYF. DNA of the CDR3: TGTGCCAGAAGCTTCAGAACGCCTAGCACAGATACGCAGTATTTT.

This CDR3 reads CASSPGTSVLEQFF. CDR3 DNA sequence: TGTGCCAGCAGTCCCGGGACTAGCGTCCTTGAGCAGTTCTTC. The chain employs TRBV6-5 and TRBJ2-1; TRBD2 matches at 10 bases. V lost 5 bases and J lost 9; bases outside the gene matches: 7. This CDR3 spans 14 amino acids. From germline, CDR1 is MNHEY and CDR2 SVGAGI.

This sequence joins TRBV6-5 and TRBJ1-5; D uncertain. The CDR3 consists of 15 residues. V shed 0 bases and J shed 7 bases, with 13 bases lying between them. From germline, CDR1 is MNHEY and CDR2 SVGAGI. The CDR3: CASSYSILSGQPQHF. The CDR3 DNA reads TGTGCCAGCAGTTACTCGATATTAAGCGGACAGCCCCAGCATTTT.

This clone was picked up a small number of times. The chain links TRBV4-1 to TRBJ1-5, with 9 bases identical to TRBD1. Trimming took 5 bases from V and 2 from J; bases not matched to a gene: 4. Germline CDR1 reads MGHRA; CDR2 reads YSYEKL. This CDR3 has 15 amino acids. The CDR3 protein is CASSRGQGGNQPQHF. The CDR3 DNA reads TGCGCCAGCAGCAGGGGACAGGGAGGCAATCAGCCCCAGCATTTT.

The V call is TRBV19, the J call TRBJ1-6; no firm D call. The CDR3 has 15 residues. The V gene lost 1 base and the J gene lost 9 bases, with 13 bases spanning the gap. CDR1 and CDR2 (germline): LNHDA, SQIVND (reference sequence). CDR3 DNA sequence: TGTGCCAGTAGTATAGCGATGAGTCGGGGTTCACCCCTCCACTTT. Amino acids: CASSIAMSRGSPLHF.

V is TRBV2 and J is TRBJ1-1; 10 nucleotides agree with TRBD1. After removal of 7 bases from V and 4 bases from J, the junction contained 6 bases not matched to a gene. Germline CDR1 and CDR2: SNHLY and FYNNEI. This CDR3 comprises 14 residues. The CDR3 bases are TGTGCCAGCATTGGGACAGGGGAAGGCACTGAAGCTTTCTTT. This codes for CASIGTGEGTEAFF. The full variable domain, rest sourced from reference TRBV2 and TRBJ1-1, is EPEVTQTPSHQVTQMGQEVILRCVPISNHLYFYWYRQILGQKVEFLVSFYNNEISEKSEIFDDQFSVERPDGSNFTLKIRSTKLEDSAMYFCASIGTGEGTEAFFGQGTRLTVV.

The chain employs TRBV12-2 and TRBJ2-1; whether TRBD2, the table's D call, matches the DNA was not checked. TRBV12-2 is termed a pseudogene. CDR3 length: 14 amino acids. For the CDR3, the DNA is TGTGCAAGTCGCTTCTTATTCCTGAGGCTTGAGCAGTTCTTC. Translated: CASRFLFLRLEQFF.

The chain joins TRBV6-5 to TRBJ1-1; 9 positions match TRBD1. The CDR3 totals 13 residues. Trimming removed 5 bases from V and 10 bases from J; junction bases left unmatched: 8. Germline-derived CDR1 and CDR2 are MNHEY and SVGAGI. The CDR3 here is CASSHGTGFAAFF. The CDR3 coding sequence is TGTGCCAGCAGTCACGGGACAGGGTTTGCAGCTTTCTTT.